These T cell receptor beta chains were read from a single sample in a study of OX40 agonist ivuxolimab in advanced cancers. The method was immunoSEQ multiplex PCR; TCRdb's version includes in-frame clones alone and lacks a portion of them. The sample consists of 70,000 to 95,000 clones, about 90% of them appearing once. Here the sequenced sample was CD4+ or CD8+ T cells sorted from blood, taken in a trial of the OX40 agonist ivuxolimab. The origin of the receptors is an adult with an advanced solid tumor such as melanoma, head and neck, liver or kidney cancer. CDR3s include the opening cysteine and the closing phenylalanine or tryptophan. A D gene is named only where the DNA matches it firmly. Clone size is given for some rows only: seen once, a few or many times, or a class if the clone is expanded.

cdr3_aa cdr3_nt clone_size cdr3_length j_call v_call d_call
CASSEVGEAFF TGTGCCAGCAGTGAAGTGGGGGAAGCTTTCTTT - 11 TRBJ1-1 TRBV6-1 -
CASSYSSGSYTGELFF TGTGCCAGCAGTTACTCTAGCGGCAGTTACACCGGGGAGCTGTTTTTT - 16 TRBJ2-2 TRBV6-5 -
CASSPGRANEQFF TGTGCCAGCAGCCCGGGGAGGGCGAATGAGCAGTTCTTC - 13 TRBJ2-1 TRBV7-2 TRBD2
CAIRPEDSFYEQYF TGTGCCATCAGGCCTGAGGACAGCTTCTACGAGCAGTACTTC - 14 TRBJ2-7 TRBV10-3 -
CASSPAGAANEKLFF TGTGCCAGCTCACCCGCAGGGGCGGCTAATGAAAAACTGTTTTTT few 15 TRBJ1-4 TRBV18 -
CASKGGQGGTNEKLFF TGTGCCAGCAAGGGAGGACAGGGCGGGACTAATGAAAAACTGTTTTTT - 16 TRBJ1-4 TRBV6-6 TRBD1
CASRAPRDYNSPLHF TGTGCCAGCAGGGCGCCCAGAGATTATAATTCACCCCTCCACTTT - 15 TRBJ1-6 TRBV2 -
CASSLGLSSSYNEQFF TGCGCCAGCAGCTTGGGACTATCGAGCTCCTACAATGAGCAGTTCTTC once 16 TRBJ2-1 TRBV5-1 -
CASSPEVHQPQHF TGTGCCAGCTCACCGGAGGTCCATCAGCCCCAGCATTTT once 13 TRBJ1-5 TRBV18 -
CASSGVGPQRGQPQHF TGTGCCAGCAGTGGGGTAGGGCCCCAACGTGGTCAGCCCCAGCATTTT - 16 TRBJ1-5 TRBV6-1 -
CASSPRQDRSYEQYF TGTGCCAGCAGCCCGAGACAGGATCGCTCCTACGAGCAGTACTTC - 15 TRBJ2-7 TRBV7-8 -
CASSHAGEKLFF TGTGCCAGCAGCCACGCAGGCGAAAAACTGTTTTTT - 12 TRBJ1-4 TRBV7-9 -
CAMGLAGWGKGEQYF TGTGCCATGGGACTAGCGGGATGGGGAAAGGGCGAGCAGTACTTC - 15 TRBJ2-7 TRBV2 TRBD2
CASSLGPGNTEAFF TGTGCCAGCAGCTTAGGGCCAGGGAACACTGAAGCTTTCTTT - 14 TRBJ1-1 TRBV7-8 -
CASAPGGTYEQYF TGTGCCAGCGCTCCGGGGGGCACCTACGAGCAGTACTTC once 13 TRBJ2-7 TRBV9 -
CASRAGTNQPQHF TGTGCCAGCCGAGCAGGGACAAATCAGCCCCAGCATTTT - 13 TRBJ1-5 TRBV18 -
CASSEKRSQGAKNIQYF TGTGCCAGCAGTGAAAAAAGGAGTCAGGGGGCCAAAAACATTCAGTACTTC - 17 TRBJ2-4 TRBV6-1 -
CASSLTGIYEQYF TGTGCCAGCAGCTTGACAGGGATTTACGAGCAGTACTTC - 13 TRBJ2-7 TRBV5-1 TRBD1
CASSLTQVLEANTDTQYF TGTGCCAGCAGCTTAACTCAGGTGCTTGAGGCTAACACAGATACGCAGTATTTT - 18 TRBJ2-3 TRBV7-2 -
CASSQTRDRGREQYF TGTGCCAGCTCGCAGACCCGGGACAGGGGTCGAGAGCAGTACTTC - 15 TRBJ2-7 TRBV18 TRBD1
CASSYSREGNTEAFF TGTGCCAGCAGTTACTCGCGAGAAGGGAACACTGAAGCTTTCTTT - 15 TRBJ1-1 TRBV6-5 -
CASSTEGIGTQYF TGTGCCAGCAGCACGGAGGGGATAGGTACGCAGTATTTT - 13 TRBJ2-3 TRBV5-6 -
CAWTRGLQSYEQYF TGTGCCTGGACCCGGGGACTACAGTCCTACGAGCAGTACTTC few 14 TRBJ2-7 TRBV30 TRBD2
CASSYSAFAYEQYF TGTGCCAGCAGTTACTCCGCATTTGCCTACGAGCAGTACTTC - 14 TRBJ2-7 TRBV6-6 -
CASSLDPRGLYNEQFF TGTGCCAGCAGCTTGGACCCCAGGGGGCTTTACAATGAGCAGTTCTTC - 16 TRBJ2-1 TRBV5-6 TRBD1
CASSLRGGKNTEAFF TGTGCCAGCAGCTTGCGGGGGGGGAAAAACACTGAAGCTTTCTTT - 15 TRBJ1-1 TRBV5-4 -
CASSRLGFNEQFF TGTGCCAGCAGCCGTCTAGGGTTCAATGAGCAGTTCTTC - 13 TRBJ2-1 TRBV7-9 -
CASSAGQGLNYGYTF TGTGCCAGTAGTGCGGGACAGGGTTTGAACTATGGCTACACCTTC - 15 TRBJ1-2 TRBV19 TRBD1
CASTSGAGPNEKLFF TGCGCCAGCACTTCTGGGGCAGGGCCTAATGAAAAACTGTTTTTT - 15 TRBJ1-4 TRBV5-1 -
CASSLAGGETQYF TGCGCCAGCAGCTTGGCCGGGGGAGAGACCCAGTACTTC - 13 TRBJ2-5 TRBV5-1 -
CASSVSGSTDTQYF TGTGCCAGCAGCGTATCTGGTAGCACAGATACGCAGTATTTT - 14 TRBJ2-3 TRBV9 -
CASSRTVRGDQPQHF TGTGCCAGTAGTCGGACAGTTAGGGGGGATCAGCCCCAGCATTTT once 15 TRBJ1-5 TRBV19 -